This T cell receptor (delta chain) originates from a study of γδ T cells in repeated Plasmodium falciparum infection. About the study: Timepoints: baseline, immediately before selected infections, and 21 days after every infection. The study's findings and limits: In Vdelta2-negative, largely Vdelta1+, gammadelta repertoires, repeated controlled infections appeared to drive clonal selection waves.

Flow sorting of PBMC yielded separate Vgamma9/Vdelta2+ and Vdelta2-negative gammadelta T cell populations for bulk repertoire analysis. Each sorted gammadelta sample had TRG and TRD chains sequenced. TCRdb reprocessed the multiplex PCR reads using CATT. Of 75,000 to 100,000 delta-chain clones listed, over 1.1% are singletons. This clone was detected once. The antigen is unknown. Germline assignment: CDR1 GEAIGNYY and CDR2 EKD. This CDR3 region has 19 residues. Trimming removed 3 bases from V and 2 bases from J, with 27 bases in between. The V and J genes are TRDV2 and TRDJ1, with TRDD3 as a possible D gene (6 bases). TCRdb records no J gene; here it was assigned by comparing the DNA to germline. The sequencing input was gamma-delta T cells from blood. The sequence was collected from a pool of human donors (malaria-infected and uninfected, not separated). The CDR3 spells CACDPVGAPGANPTDKLIF. CDR3 DNA: TGTGCCTGTGACCCAGTGGGGGCCCCGGGGGCCAACCCAACCGATAAACTCATCTTT.